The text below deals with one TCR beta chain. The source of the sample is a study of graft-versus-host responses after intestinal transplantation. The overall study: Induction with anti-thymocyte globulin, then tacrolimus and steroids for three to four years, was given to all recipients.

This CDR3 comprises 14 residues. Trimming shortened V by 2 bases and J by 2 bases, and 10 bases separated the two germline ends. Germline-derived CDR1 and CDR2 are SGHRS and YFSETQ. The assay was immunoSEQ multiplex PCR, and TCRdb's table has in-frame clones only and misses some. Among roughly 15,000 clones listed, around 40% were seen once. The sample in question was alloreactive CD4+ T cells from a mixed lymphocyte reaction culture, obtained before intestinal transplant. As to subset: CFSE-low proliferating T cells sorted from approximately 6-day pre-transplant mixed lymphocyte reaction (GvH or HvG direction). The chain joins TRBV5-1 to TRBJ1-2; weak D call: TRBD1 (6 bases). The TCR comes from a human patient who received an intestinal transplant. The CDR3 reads CASSLDRLNYGYTF. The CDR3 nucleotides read TGCGCCAGCAGCTTAGACAGGCTGAACTATGGCTACACCTTC.